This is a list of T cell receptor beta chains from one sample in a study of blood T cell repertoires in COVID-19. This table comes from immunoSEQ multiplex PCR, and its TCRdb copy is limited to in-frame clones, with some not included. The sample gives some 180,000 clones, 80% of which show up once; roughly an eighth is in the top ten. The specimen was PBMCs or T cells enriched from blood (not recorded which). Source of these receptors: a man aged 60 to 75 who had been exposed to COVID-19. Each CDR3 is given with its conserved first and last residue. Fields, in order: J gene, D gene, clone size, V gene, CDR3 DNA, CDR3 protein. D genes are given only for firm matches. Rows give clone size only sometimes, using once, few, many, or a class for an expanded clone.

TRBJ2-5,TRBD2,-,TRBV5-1,TGCGCCAGCAGCTTGGGCGGGAGGGCCGGTTCCCTAATGGAGACCCAGTACTTC,CASSLGGRAGSLMETQYF
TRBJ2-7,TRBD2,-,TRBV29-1,TGCAGCGTTGAAGATAGCGGGGGTCCGGGCTCCTACGAGCAGTACTTC,CSVEDSGGPGSYEQYF
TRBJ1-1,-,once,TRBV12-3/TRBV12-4,TGTGCCAGCAGTTTTCAGGTAGGCACTGAAGCTTTCTTT,CASSFQVGTEAFF
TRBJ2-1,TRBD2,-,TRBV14,TGTGCCAGCAGCCCGGGACTAGCGACGATGGGGTCCTACAATGAGCAGTTCTTC,CASSPGLATMGSYNEQFF
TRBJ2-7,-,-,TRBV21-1,TGTGCCAGCAGCAAAAGAGCGGGAGGCTACGAGCAGTACTTC,CASSKRAGGYEQYF
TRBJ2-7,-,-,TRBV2,TGTGCCACTACTCCAGCGGTTGCCTACGAGCAGTACTTC,CATTPAVAYEQYF
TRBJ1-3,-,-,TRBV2,TGTGCCAGCAGGGCGACTCTAATGGGGAGTTCTGGAAACACCATATATTTT,CASRATLMGSSGNTIYF
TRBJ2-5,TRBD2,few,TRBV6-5,TGTGCCAGCAGTCGGGGGGAACCCCAAGAGACCCAGTACTTC,CASSRGEPQETQYF
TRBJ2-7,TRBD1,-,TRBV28,TGTGCCAGCAGTTTGGACAGGGTAGTTAGCGAGCAGTACTTC,CASSLDRVVSEQYF
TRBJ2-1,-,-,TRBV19,TGTGCCAGTAGTCGGGAGATCGGGATATGGAATGAGCAGTTCTTC,CASSREIGIWNEQFF
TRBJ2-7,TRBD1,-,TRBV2,TGTGCCAGCAGTTTGGGACAGACCTACGAGCAGTACTTC,CASSLGQTYEQYF
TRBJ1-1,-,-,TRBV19,TGTGCCACCAAGTATAGATCACTAGAGCAAGAAGCTTTCTTT,CATKYRSLEQEAFF
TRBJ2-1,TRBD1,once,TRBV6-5,TGTGCCAGCAGTTACGAGGGACAGGGGTTTTTCAATGAGCAGTTCTTC,CASSYEGQGFFNEQFF
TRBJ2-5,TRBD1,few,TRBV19,TGTGCCAGTAGTGCAATTACAGGGGGCTCCGAGACCCAGTACTTC,CASSAITGGSETQYF
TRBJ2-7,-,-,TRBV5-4,TGTGCCAGCAGCAAGGACAGCTACGAGCAGTACTTC,CASSKDSYEQYF
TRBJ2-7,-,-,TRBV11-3,TGTGCCAGCAGCTCCGTTTCAGGGGTCCCCTACGAGCAGTACTTC,CASSSVSGVPYEQYF
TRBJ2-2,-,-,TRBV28,TGTGCCAGCAGAAAAGACTGGCCCGGGGAGCTGTTTTTT,CASRKDWPGELFF
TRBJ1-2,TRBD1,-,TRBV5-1,TGCGCCAGCAGCTTGGCCGGATTGGGACAGGGTTATGGCTACACCTTC,CASSLAGLGQGYGYTF
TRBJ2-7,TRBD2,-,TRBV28,TGTGCCAGCAGTTTACCTGGACTAGCGGGAGTCCACGAGCAGTACTTC,CASSLPGLAGVHEQYF
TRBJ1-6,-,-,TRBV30,TGTGCCTGGACCGCGACAGGCTATAATTCACCCCTCCACTTT,CAWTATGYNSPLHF
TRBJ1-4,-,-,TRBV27,TGTGCCAGCAGGACGACAGGAGTAGGACTCTATGAAAAACTGTTTTTT,CASRTTGVGLYEKLFF
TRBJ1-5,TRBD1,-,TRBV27,TGTGCCAGCAGGGGGACAGCTAGCAATCAGCCCCAGCATTTT,CASRGTASNQPQHF
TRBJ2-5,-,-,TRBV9,TGTGCCAGCAGCGTAGGACTTCAAGAGACCCAGTACTTC,CASSVGLQETQYF
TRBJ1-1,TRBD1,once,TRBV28,TGTGCCAGCAGCGTTTGGGACAGCAACACTGAAGCTTTCTTT,CASSVWDSNTEAFF
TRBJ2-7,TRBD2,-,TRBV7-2,TGTGCCAGCAGCTTAGTTTGGAGGGGGACTAGCCTCGACGAGCAGTACTTC,CASSLVWRGTSLDEQYF
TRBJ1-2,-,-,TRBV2,TGTGCCAGCAGCAGGGGATTTGGCTATGGCTACACCTTC,CASSRGFGYGYTF
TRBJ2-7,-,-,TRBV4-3,TGCGCCAGCAGCCAAGGTTTGGGGCAGGGGTCCTACGAGCAGTACTTC,CASSQGLGQGSYEQYF
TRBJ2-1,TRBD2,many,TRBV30,TGTGCCTGGAGGCGACTAGCGGGAGACGTAAATGAGCAGTTCTTC,CAWRRLAGDVNEQFF
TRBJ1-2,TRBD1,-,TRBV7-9,TGTGCCAGCAGTCCCGCGGCCGACAGGGGGTCAGTCTATGGCTACACCTTC,CASSPAADRGSVYGYTF
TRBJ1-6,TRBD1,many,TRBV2,TGTGCCAGCAACAGACAGGGCGAAACTTTT,CASNRQGETF
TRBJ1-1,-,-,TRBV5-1,TGCGCCAGCAGCTTTTCACTAGACCGAGGGACTGAAGCTTTCTTT,CASSFSLDRGTEAFF
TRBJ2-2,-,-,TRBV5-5,TGTGCCAGCAGCTTGAGGCCGGGAGCGAACACCGGGGAGCTGTTTTTT,CASSLRPGANTGELFF
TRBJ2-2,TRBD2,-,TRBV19,TGTGCCAGTAGTATTTTAGGACTAGGGACGAACACCGGGGAGCTGTTTTTT,CASSILGLGTNTGELFF
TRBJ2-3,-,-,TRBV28,TGTGCCAGCAGTTTTGATGGGATGGACAGCAAAAGCACAGATACGCAGTATTTT,CASSFDGMDSKSTDTQYF
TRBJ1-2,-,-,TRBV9,TGTGCCAGCAGCGTAGATGCGGGGTCAAACTATGGCTACACCTTC,CASSVDAGSNYGYTF
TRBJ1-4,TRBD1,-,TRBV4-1,TGCGCCAGCAGCCAAGAGGACCAAACCGGGACAGAGACAACTAATGAAAAACTGTTTTTT,CASSQEDQTGTETTNEKLFF
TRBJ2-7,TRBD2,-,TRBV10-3,TGTGCCATCAGGACGAGCGGGGCTAATTACGAGCAGTACTTC,CAIRTSGANYEQYF
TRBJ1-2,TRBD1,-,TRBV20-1,TGCAGTGCTGGTGGACAGGGGACGGCCTATGGCTACACCTTC,CSAGGQGTAYGYTF
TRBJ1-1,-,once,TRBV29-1,TGCAGCGGTGCTCAAGCTGCAACTGAAGCTTTCTTT,CSGAQAATEAFF
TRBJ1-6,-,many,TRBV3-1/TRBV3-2,TGTGCCAGCAGCCGACGGAGGCAGAATAATTCACCCCTCCACTTT,CASSRRRQNNSPLHF
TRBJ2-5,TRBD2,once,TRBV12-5,TGTGCTAGTGGTGGGGACAGCTTACTAGCGGGAGCTAGAGAGACCCAGTACTTC,CASGGDSLLAGARETQYF
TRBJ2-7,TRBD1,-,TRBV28,TGTGCCAGCAGCCAAGGGGGCCGGAACGAGCAGTACTTC,CASSQGGRNEQYF
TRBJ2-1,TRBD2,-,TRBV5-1,TGCGCCAGCAGCTTGGGGGTAGCGGGAGTGAATGAGCAGTTCTTC,CASSLGVAGVNEQFF
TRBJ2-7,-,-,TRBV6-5,TGTGCCAGCAGATTGGGGGCACCCGACTACGAGCAGTACTTC,CASRLGAPDYEQYF
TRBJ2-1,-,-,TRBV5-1,TGCGCCAGCAGCTTGGGGGGCACTAGCCCTGAGCAGTTCTTC,CASSLGGTSPEQFF
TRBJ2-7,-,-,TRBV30,TGTGCCCGTGGAAGCGGTAGCCCCGAGCAGTACTTC,CARGSGSPEQYF
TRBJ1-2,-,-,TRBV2,TGTGCCAGCAGTGCGGACAGAGCCCGGGACTATGGCTACACCTTC,CASSADRARDYGYTF
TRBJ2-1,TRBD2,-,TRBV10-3,TGTGCCATCAGAGAGGGGACTAGCGGAAACAATGAGCAGTTCTTC,CAIREGTSGNNEQFF
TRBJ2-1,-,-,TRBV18,TGTGCCAGCTCACCAATGGCAGAACAGTTCTTC,CASSPMAEQFF
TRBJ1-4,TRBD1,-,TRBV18,TGTGCCAGCTCATCCCAGGGGGCAGAGGGTGAAAAACTGTTTTTT,CASSSQGAEGEKLFF
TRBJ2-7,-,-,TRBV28,TGTGCCAGCAGGATACAGGGAAGCTCCTACGAGCAGTACTTC,CASRIQGSSYEQYF
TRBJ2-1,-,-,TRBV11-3,TGTGCCAGCAGCTTAGAAGCGGTGAGCTCCTACAATGAGCAGTTCTTC,CASSLEAVSSYNEQFF